This paragraph reports one TCR beta chain. The antigen is unknown. After removal of 0 bases from V and 6 bases from J, the junction contained 17 bases not matched to a gene. The CDR3 runs to 18 residues. Germline CDR1 reads MGHRA; CDR2 reads YSYEKL. This entry comes from a study of Tregs in tolerant kidney transplant recipients. The wider study: CD4+CD25+CD127- cells came from approximately 3-day belatacept mixed lymphocyte reactions, some with approximately five-day graft donor restimulation. Study-level points and caveats: Findings come from small patient numbers and require larger validation. This study did not directly address biological reproducibility.

Profiling relied on immunoSEQ multiplex PCR, and the TCRdb table lists in-frame clones only, not all of them. The sample includes 25,000 to 35,000 clones, 70% to 85% of them seen just once. The sample comprised Tregs from blood cultured with allogeneic cells. The sequence was collected from a human donor in good health. V gene TRBV4-1 combines with J gene TRBJ2-7; 7 bases line up with TRBD1. The CDR3 DNA sequence: TGCGCCAGCAGCCAAGATCCCGGGGACAGCTCAATTTTGCCCGAGCAGTACTTC. Encoded protein: CASSQDPGDSSILPEQYF.